This T cell receptor beta chain was recovered during a study of CD8 T cells in Susac syndrome. The CDR3 runs to 16 residues. V shed 5 bases and J 5 bases; nucleotides not matched to a gene: 10. Germline CDR1 is SEHNR and CDR2 is FQNEAQ (reference sequence). RNA in amounts of about 0.5 to 1 ug was reverse transcribed with random hexamers. Multiplex PCR with immunoSEQ amplified the TCR beta CDR3 across 54 Vbeta and 13 Jbeta. TCRdb re-derived calls from the immunoSEQ multiplex PCR reads in MiXCR, one entry per CDR3 protein. The table records some 170,000 distinct CDR3 sequences, 93% of them present only once. Healthy donors constituted the controls, which were matched for age and sex. TEMRA cells were enriched by FACS, while CD8+ and CD4+ T cells were obtained through a negative isolation that was performed magnetically.

The sequenced sample consisted of CD4+ T cells from PBMCs. V and J are TRBV7-9 and TRBJ1-1; TRBD1 agrees at 11 bases. The origin of this receptor is a human donor in good health. The CDR3 loop reads CASSQSPGTGGTEAFF. CDR3 in DNA: TGTGCCAGCAGCCAATCCCCGGGGACAGGGGGTACTGAAGCTTTCTTT.